Following are 8 T cell receptor beta chains from one sample sequenced in a study of tumor-infiltrating lymphocytes in primary liver carcinoma. RNA and DNA were co-extracted from around 20-30 mg of unsorted bulk tissue. TCR beta cDNA was reverse-transcribed from about 500 ng of total RNA. The reaction used a constant-region primer and ProtoScript II reverse transcriptase. Libraries for TCR beta were built through three nested multiplex PCR rounds, which together made up a slightly modified ARM-PCR procedure. The study ran its first two PCR rounds for around 9 cycles each, using TRBV1-TRBV30 forward primers and a C-beta reverse primer. One entry per CDR3 protein results from TCRdb running MiXCR on the multiplex PCR reads. This table has about 30,000 distinct CDR3 sequences, around 70% appearing once. Sequenced input: liver tumor tissue from sampling region 3. Described subset: tumor region T3, left-lateral pole. The receptors come from a woman aged 30 to 39 with primary liver carcinoma and hepatitis B virus infection.

The rearrangement links TRBV11-2 to TRBJ2-3; D might be TRBD2 (6 bases). This CDR3 is 15 amino acids long. Germline values: CDR1 SGHAT, CDR2 FQNNGV. V was cut by 5 bases and J by 5 bases, with 17 bases left in between. CDR3 sequence reads: CASSPQRRGLDTQYF. The CDR3 DNA reads as TGTGCCAGCAGCCCACAGAGGAGGGGTTTAGATACGCAGTATTTT.

This clonotype appeared a few times. A read error may produce the germline difference seen at one junction end. V and J are TRBV11-2 and TRBJ1-4; D possibly corresponds to TRBD1 (5 bases). Germline V gene lookup returns CDR1 SGHAT and CDR2 FQNNGV. The CDR3 covers 14 residues. The CDR3 DNA follows: TGTGCCAGCAGCTTCCGGGACGAGGGTGAAAAACTGTCTTTT. Translation gives CASSFRDEGEKLSF.

As for this clonotype: Given the absence of the conserved phenylalanine or tryptophan at the CDR3 end, a read error is likely. The limits of the CDR3 on the DNA are not certain, so only TCRdb's listed CDR3 is given. This sequence joins TRBV10-3 and TRBJ2-5. 15 amino acids form the CDR3, both terminal residues included. The germline V gene has CDR1 ENHRY and CDR2 SYGVKD. CDR3 amino acids: CAISESATRQETQHL.

Of note for this clonotype: This sequence may be a read error, since a much larger clone differs from it by one base. V usage is TRBV11-2 and J usage is TRBJ2-7; 7 nucleotides line up with TRBD1. V lost 7 bases, J lost 6 bases, and 6 bases stayed unmatched. Germline V lookup: CDR1 SGHAT, CDR2 FQNNGV. The CDR3 has 12 residues. CDR3 DNA: TGTGCCAGCAACCAGACAGGGTCCGAGCAGTACTTC. Translated: CASNQTGSEQYF.

With regard to this clonotype: This likely comes from a read error, as the CDR3 has no conserved phenylalanine or tryptophan at its end. This chain links TRBV10-3 with TRBJ2-1, with unresolved D. The germline gives CDR1 ENHRY, CDR2 SYGVKD. The CDR3 has 14 residues. Trimming cost V 7 bases and J 8 bases, with 18 bases left between them. CDR3 sequence reads: CAINPTVTRDEQFL. CDR3 DNA sequence: TGTGCCATCAATCCCACGGTGACCCGGGATGAGCAGTTCTTA.

Details on this clonotype: Sequence at one end of the junction differs from germline and may be a read error. This chain uses TRBV11-3 with TRBJ2-1; 12 bases align to TRBD2. The CDR3 has 15 residues. CDR1 is SGHNT, CDR2 YENEEA, per germline. CDR3 amino acids: CTSSQLAGGGYGQFF. CDR3 bases: TGTACCAGCAGCCAGCTAGCGGGGGGGGGGTATGGGCAGTTCTTC.

Turning to this clonotype: A much larger clone sits a single nucleotide away, making a read error possible. The CDR3 coding sequence is TGTGCCAGCAGCTTGAGCGGGGAGCTGTTTTTT. As protein: CASSLSGELFF. The gene calls are TRBV7-3 and TRBJ2-2, with D unclear. The CDR3 sequence is 11 residues long. In germline, CDR1 is SGHTA, CDR2 FQGTGA. Trimming stripped 3 bases from V and 7 bases from J, with 3 bases between. Using reference TRBV7-3 and TRBJ2-2 for the parts outside the CDR3, the full variable domain is GAGVSQTPSNKVTEKGKYVELRCDPISGHTALYWYRQSLGQGPEFLIYFQGTGAADDSGLPNDRFFAVRPEGSVSTLKIQRTERGDSAVYLCASSLSGELFFGEGSRLTVL.

On this clonotype itself: This may come from a read error, since a much larger clone is one base off. The V call is TRBV11-2, the J call TRBJ2-1, with TRBD2 identical over 14 bases. Germline values: CDR1 SGHAT, CDR2 FQNNGV. The trim removed 5 bases at V and 9 bases at J, leaving 12 bases unmatched. The CDR3 spans 17 residues. The chain's CDR3 is CASSGRLAGGPGGEQFF. The CDR3 DNA sequence: TGTGCCAGCAGCGGGAGACTAGCGGGAGGGCCGGGTGGTGAGCAGTTCTTC.